The 28 T cell receptor beta chains below come from one sample, sequenced in a study of cytomegalovirus exposure and HLA in healthy donors. Primers included in the PCR were 60 Vbeta and 13 Jbeta primers. Sequencing was performed with immunoSEQ multiplex PCR; in TCRdb, only in-frame clones are kept and a portion is missing. The sample consists of 200,000 to 250,000 clones, 75% to 90% of them appearing once. The sequencing input was PBMCs. The receptors stem from a boy aged 2 to 10 in good health and CMV-seronegative.

Only one count was recorded for this clone. The rearrangement joins TRBV14 to TRBJ1-6; D unresolved. This CDR3 is 14 amino acids long. V was pared by 0 bases and J by 7 bases, with 7 bases between. Germline V lookup: CDR1 SGHDN, CDR2 FVKESK. CDR3 in amino acids: CASSQDSYNSPLHF. The CDR3 DNA follows: TGTGCCAGCAGCCAAGACAGTTACAATTCACCCCTCCACTTT.

The chain joins TRBV7-2 to TRBJ2-7; a weak D match, TRBD2 (6 bases). The CDR3 totals 13 residues. V was shortened by 3 bases and J by 3 bases, with 9 bases between the two germline ends. Per germline, CDR1 SGHTA and CDR2 FQGNSA. The CDR3 DNA follows: TGTGCCAGCAGCTTGGGGACTGGCTACGAGCAGTACTTC. Protein sequence: CASSLGTGYEQYF.

This clone was observed a few times. The rearrangement joins TRBV6-1 to TRBJ2-5; TRBD2 matches at 11 bases. Germline loops: CDR1 MNHNS, CDR2 SASEGT. The CDR3 totals 15 residues. The V and J ends lost 7 bases and 2 bases, in that order; junction bases with no gene match: 6. The CDR3 is CASTPLAGGQETQYF. The CDR3 DNA reads as TGTGCCAGCACCCCCTTAGCGGGGGGGCAAGAGACCCAGTACTTC.

The chain combines TRBV11-3 with TRBJ2-1; 11 bases are shared with TRBD1. With V trimmed by 5 bases and J by 12 bases, 6 bases remained unmatched. The germline gives CDR1 SGHNT, CDR2 YENEEA. This CDR3 has 13 amino acids. As DNA, the CDR3 is TGTGCCAGCAGCGCCGGGACAGGGGGATCGCAGTTCTTC. Its translation is CASSAGTGGSQFF.

The chain employs TRBV2 and TRBJ2-2, with 10 bases that match TRBD2. Germline V gene sequence: CDR1 SNHLY, CDR2 FYNNEI. CDR3 length equals 16 residues. J gave up 6 bases and V 7 bases, and 11 bases lay outside the gene matches. CDR3: CASTGASGRKSGELFF. The CDR3 DNA reads TGTGCCAGCACCGGGGCTAGCGGGAGAAAGTCCGGGGAGCTGTTTTTT.

This sequence joins TRBV19 and TRBJ1-5; 9 positions agree with TRBD1. The CDR3 totals 17 residues. V dropped 0 bases and J dropped 2; count of bases not matched to a gene: 5. Germline assignment: CDR1 LNHDA and CDR2 SQIVND (reference sequence). The CDR3 nucleotides read TGTGCCAGTAGTATAGATCCGGGACAGGGAGGCAATCAGCCCCAGCATTTT. Its protein is CASSIDPGQGGNQPQHF.

The chain couples TRBV29-1 to TRBJ2-1; no clear D gene. Germline V gene sequence: CDR1 SQVTM, CDR2 ANQGSEA. This CDR3 is 12 amino acids long. V was shortened by 8 bases and J by 5 bases, with 13 bases between the two germline ends. This chain's CDR3 is CSTKLPNNEQFF. The CDR3 region has the DNA TGCAGCACCAAACTCCCGAACAATGAGCAGTTCTTC.

The chain uses TRBV4-1 and TRBJ1-2; D call uncertain. The CDR3 contains 14 residues. The germline V gene has CDR1 MGHRA and CDR2 YSYEKL. V gave up 0 bases and J gave up 2 bases, with 7 bases separating them. Here the CDR3 reads CASSQENGNYGYTF. CDR3 sequence (DNA): TGCGCCAGCAGCCAAGAAAACGGGAACTATGGCTACACCTTC.

The J gene is TRBJ1-5, the V gene TRBV6-5; 8 bases agree with TRBD1. Germline V lookup: CDR1 MNHEY, CDR2 SVGAGI. The CDR3 contains 15 residues. The junction had 6 bases not matched to a gene; V was cut back by 6 bases and J by 2 bases. The CDR3 DNA follows: TGTGCCAGCAGATCTGGACAGGGCGGCAATCAGCCCCAGCATTTT. Amino acid sequence: CASRSGQGGNQPQHF.

The rearrangement uses TRBV11-2 and TRBJ1-4; tentatively, D is TRBD1 (6 bases). Germline assignment: CDR1 SGHAT and CDR2 FQNNGV. Trimming took 7 bases from V and 3 from J, leaving 18 bases between them. This CDR3 comprises 16 residues. The CDR3 spells CASTGTLGLANEKLFF. The DNA of the CDR3 is TGTGCCAGCACGGGGACACTGGGGCTCGCTAATGAAAAACTGTTTTTT.

The chain combines TRBV21-1 with TRBJ2-1; TRBD1, the D gene given by the table, was not confirmed from the DNA. TRBV21-1 is annotated as a pseudogene. The CDR3 covers 15 residues. The CDR3 loop is CASSAPGQGGNEQFF. The CDR3 coding sequence is TGTGCCAGCAGCGCTCCGGGACAGGGAGGTAATGAGCAGTTCTTC.

This clone has just a few counts. The chain links TRBV27 to TRBJ1-2; D might be TRBD1 (6 bases). In germline, CDR1 is MNHEY, CDR2 SMNVEV (reference sequence). This CDR3 comprises 18 residues. Trimming removed 4 bases at V and 5 bases at J, with 26 bases between. The CDR3 DNA reads as TGTGCCAGCAGTTCCCGAGTCGGAAAGGACAGACTTTTATATGGCTACACCTTC. Translation gives CASSSRVGKDRLLYGYTF.

The rearrangement joins TRBV7-6 to TRBJ2-1; 10 nucleotides align to TRBD2. V was clipped by 5 bases and J by 0 bases; unmatched bases: 1. There are 15 residues in the CDR3. From germline, CDR1 is SGHVS and CDR2 FNYEAQ. The chain's CDR3 is CASSPSGGSYNEQFF. In DNA, the CDR3 is TGTGCCAGCAGCCCTAGCGGGGGCTCCTACAATGAGCAGTTCTTC.

The V gene is TRBV30, the J gene TRBJ2-7; the D is unclear. The CDR3 length is 11 residues. Deletions cut 1 base from V and 4 bases from J, with 5 bases between. CDR1 GTSNPN and CDR2 SVGIG come from the germline V gene (reference sequence). The CDR3 sequence: CAWSGAYEQYF. For the CDR3, the DNA is TGTGCCTGGAGTGGGGCGTACGAGCAGTACTTC.

V and J are TRBV6-5 and TRBJ2-1; D not resolved. Germline loops: CDR1 MNHEY, CDR2 SVGAGI. The CDR3 runs 11 residues. The V gene lost 6 bases and the J gene lost 5 bases, with 5 bases spanning the gap. This CDR3 is CASSRHNEQFF. The CDR3 DNA is TGTGCCAGCAGCCGTCACAATGAGCAGTTCTTC.

V is TRBV27 and J is TRBJ2-1, with 8 bases lining up with TRBD2. The CDR3 spans 15 residues. Unmatched junction bases numbered 4, after V lost 6 bases and J lost 0 bases. CDR1 is MNHEY and CDR2 is SMNVEV in the germline V gene (reference sequence). The CDR3 is CASSPAGGSYNEQFF. CDR3 nucleotides: TGTGCCAGCAGCCCGGCGGGGGGCTCCTACAATGAGCAGTTCTTC.

The V and J genes are TRBV19 and TRBJ2-5; D possibly corresponds to TRBD2 (5 bases). The J call could be wrong; TRBJ2-7 is a better fit for the DNA end. The germline gives CDR1 LNHDA, CDR2 SQIVND (reference sequence). The CDR3 is 14 residues long. The CDR3 region is CASSMVGSLYEQYF. The CDR3 DNA follows: TGTGCCAGTAGTATGGTAGGGAGCCTCTACGAGCAGTACTTC.

This sequence joins TRBV7-2 and TRBJ2-5; TRBD1 aligns across 9 bases. V shed 4 bases and J 3 bases; nucleotides not matched to a gene: 3. Germline CDR1 and CDR2: SGHTA and FQGNSA. CDR3 length equals 14 residues. The CDR3 is CASSSTGGEETQYF. The CDR3 DNA reads as TGTGCCAGCAGCTCGACAGGGGGAGAAGAGACCCAGTACTTC.

The chain recombines TRBV6-1 with TRBJ2-1; no firm D call. Trimming removed 2 bases from V and 12 bases from J, with 11 bases in between. Germline V lookup: CDR1 MNHNS, CDR2 SASEGT. This CDR3 comprises 12 residues. In DNA form, the CDR3 reads TGTGCCAGCAGTGAAACATCGGGTGGGCAGTTCTTC. Translated: CASSETSGGQFF.

This clone has more than one count but fewer than ten. V is TRBV4-1 and J is TRBJ2-3; D is uncertain. V was cut by 4 bases and J by 0 bases, with 17 bases left in between. The CDR3 loop spans 17 amino acids. The germline V gene encodes CDR1 MGHRA and CDR2 YSYEKL. Here the CDR3 DNA reads TGCGCCAGCAGCCCCGACTCGATTCGGGTCAGCACAGATACGCAGTATTTT. Encoded protein: CASSPDSIRVSTDTQYF.

V and J are TRBV5-1 and TRBJ1-6; no firm D call. Trimming took off 4 bases at V and 5 bases at J, with 13 bases between the two ends. The CDR3 spans 15 residues. Germline V gene data show CDR1 as SGHRS and CDR2 as YFSETQ. Here the CDR3 reads CASSASRGHNSPLHF. In nucleotides, the CDR3 is TGCGCCAGCAGCGCCTCGCGGGGTCATAATTCACCCCTCCACTTT. Filled out from reference TRBV5-1 and TRBJ1-6, the complete variable domain reads KAGVTQTPRYLIKTRGQQVTLSCSPISGHRSVSWYQQTPGQGLQFLFEYFSETQRNKGNFPGRFSGRQFSNSRSEMNVSTLELGDSALYLCASSASRGHNSPLHFGNGTRLTVT.

This chain links TRBV6-1 with TRBJ1-1; the match to TRBD1 covers 8 bases. With V trimmed by 6 bases and J by 4 bases, 4 bases remained unmatched. The CDR3 covers 13 residues. Germline V gene data show CDR1 as MNHNS and CDR2 as SASEGT. The CDR3 DNA reads as TGTGCCAGCAGGACAGGGGTCGTCACTGAAGCTTTCTTT. The encoded protein is CASRTGVVTEAFF.

V gene TRBV10-2 combines with J gene TRBJ2-7; 9 bases agree with TRBD1. With 8 bases clipped from V and 0 bases from J, the junction kept 8 bases outside the gene matches. Germline V gives CDR1 WSHSY, CDR2 SAAADI. This CDR3 is built from 15 residues. CDR3 protein: CASGPGTGSSYEQYF. Written as DNA, the CDR3 is TGCGCCAGCGGCCCGGGGACAGGGAGCTCCTACGAGCAGTACTTC.

The rearrangement links TRBV6-1 to TRBJ1-2, with 8 bases lining up with TRBD1. The CDR3 runs to 15 residues. Germline V gene sequence: CDR1 MNHNS, CDR2 SASEGT. V trimming: 6 bases; J trimming: 4 bases; junction bases outside the gene matches: 10. This chain's CDR3 is CASSDRGQGVYGYTF. CDR3 nucleotide sequence: TGTGCCAGCAGCGACCGAGGACAGGGAGTCTATGGCTACACCTTC.

J is TRBJ2-2 and V is TRBV6-5; D uncertain. Germline V gives CDR1 MNHEY, CDR2 SVGAGI. The CDR3 consists of 12 residues. Trimming removed 6 bases at V and 6 bases at J, with 8 bases between. The CDR3 spells CASSPRPGELFF. The DNA of the CDR3 is TGTGCCAGCAGCCCCCGTCCCGGGGAGCTGTTTTTT.

The CDR3 sequence: CASLLSYEQYF. The CDR3 DNA sequence: TGTGCCAGCCTTTTGAGTTACGAGCAGTACTTC. The J gene is TRBJ2-7, the V gene TRBV2; D is unresolved. The CDR3 consists of 11 residues. Germline assignment: CDR1 SNHLY and CDR2 FYNNEI. Trimming left V 8 bases short and J 4 bases short, with 9 bases between.

The sample holds a few counts of this clone. The J gene is TRBJ1-3, the V gene TRBV4-1, with 8 nucleotides matching TRBD1. The ends lost 2 bases at V and 4 bases at J; junction bases unmatched: 7. In germline, CDR1 is MGHRA, CDR2 YSYEKL. This CDR3 spans 16 amino acids. The CDR3 bases are TGCGCCAGCAGCCAACCTACCAGGGGGCGAGGAAACACCATATATTTT. Its protein product is CASSQPTRGRGNTIYF.

The V and J genes are TRBV15 and TRBJ2-5, with D possibly matching TRBD1 (5 bases). Germline CDR1 is LNHNV and CDR2 is YYDKDF (reference sequence). The ends were cut back, 0 bases at V and 5 bases at J, with 13 bases in the middle. This CDR3 is built from 15 residues. The CDR3 nucleotides are TGTGCCACCAGCAGAGATGGCAGGGTGGACGAGACCCAGTACTTC. It specifies CATSRDGRVDETQYF.